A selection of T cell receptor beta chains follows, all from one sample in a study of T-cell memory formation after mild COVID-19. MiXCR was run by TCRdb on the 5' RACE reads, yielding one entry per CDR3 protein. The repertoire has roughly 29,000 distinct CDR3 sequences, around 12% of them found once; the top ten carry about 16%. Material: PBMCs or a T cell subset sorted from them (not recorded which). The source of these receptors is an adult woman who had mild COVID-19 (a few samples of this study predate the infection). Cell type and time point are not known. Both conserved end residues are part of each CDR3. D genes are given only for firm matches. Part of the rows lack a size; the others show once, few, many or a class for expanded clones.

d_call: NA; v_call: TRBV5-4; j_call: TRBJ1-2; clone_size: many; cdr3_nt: TGTGCCAGCAGGATCCAGGGTTTCGGCAACTATGGCTACACCTTC; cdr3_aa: CASRIQGFGNYGYTF
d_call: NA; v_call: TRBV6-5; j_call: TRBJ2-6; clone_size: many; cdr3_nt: TGTGCCAGCAGTTACAAATGGAGGGCTGGGGCCAACGTCCTGACTTTC; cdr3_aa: CASSYKWRAGANVLTF
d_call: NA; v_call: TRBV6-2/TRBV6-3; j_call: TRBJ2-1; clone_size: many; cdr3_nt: TGTGCCAGCGACTTAGGAGGGGGGCCCTACAATGAGCAGTTCTTC; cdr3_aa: CASDLGGGPYNEQFF
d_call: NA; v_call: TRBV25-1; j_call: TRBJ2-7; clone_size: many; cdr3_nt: TGTGCCAGCAGTGTCTCCTACGAGCAGTACTTC; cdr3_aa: CASSVSYEQYF
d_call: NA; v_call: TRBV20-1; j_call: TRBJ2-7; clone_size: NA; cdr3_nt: TGCAGTGCTAGAGTGGGTACGCCTACTGAGCAGTACTTC; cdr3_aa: CSARVGTPTEQYF
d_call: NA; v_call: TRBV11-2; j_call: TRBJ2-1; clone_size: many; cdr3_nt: TGTGCCAGCAGCTTAGTCTCGCTGCGACTACGCTCCTACAATGAGCAGTTCTTC; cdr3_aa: CASSLVSLRLRSYNEQFF
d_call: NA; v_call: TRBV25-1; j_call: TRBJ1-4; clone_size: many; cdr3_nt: TGTGCCAGCAGTCAAAGGACGGGAACTAATGAAAAACTGTTTTTT; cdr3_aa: CASSQRTGTNEKLFF
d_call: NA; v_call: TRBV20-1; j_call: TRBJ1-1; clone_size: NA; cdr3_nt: TGCAGTGCTAGAGATCAGCAGGGGCTGACTGAAGCTTTCTTT; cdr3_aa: CSARDQQGLTEAFF
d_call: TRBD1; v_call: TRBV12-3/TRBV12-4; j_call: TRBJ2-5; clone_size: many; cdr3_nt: TGTGCCAGCAGCCCCACCTCCGGGACAGGGGGCTCTCGAGAGACCCAGTACTTC; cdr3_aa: CASSPTSGTGGSRETQYF
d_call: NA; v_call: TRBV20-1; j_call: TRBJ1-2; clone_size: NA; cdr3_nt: TGCAGTGCTAGAGGCGGGCGCGCAGGGGGCTACACCTTC; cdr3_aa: CSARGGRAGGYTF
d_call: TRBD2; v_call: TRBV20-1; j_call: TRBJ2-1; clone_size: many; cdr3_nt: TGCAGTGCTCTCGGGACTAGCGGGGGCCATATCTCCTACAATGAGCAGTTCTTC; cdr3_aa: CSALGTSGGHISYNEQFF
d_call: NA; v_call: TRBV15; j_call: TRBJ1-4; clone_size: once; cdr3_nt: TGTGCCACCAGCAGAGACCGGGGGGACGAAAAACTGTTTTTT; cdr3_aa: CATSRDRGDEKLFF
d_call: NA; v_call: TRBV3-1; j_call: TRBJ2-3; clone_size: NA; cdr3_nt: TGTGCCAGCAGCCAACCTAGCTTGACAGATACGCAGTATTTT; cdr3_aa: CASSQPSLTDTQYF
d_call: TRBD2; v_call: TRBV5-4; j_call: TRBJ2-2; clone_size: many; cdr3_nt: TGTGCCAGCAGCTTGGGGGGACTAGGGCTAAACACCGGGGAGCTGTTTTTT; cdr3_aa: CASSLGGLGLNTGELFF